Each of the 24 T cell receptor beta chains below was sequenced from the same sample in a study of vaccination and CD4 T cells after COVID-19. The treatment was: roughly nine-day PBMC culture with coronavirus spike peptide pools or control peptides (ViraFEST assay). Cultured CD4+ T cell DNA underwent sequencing with the Oncomine TCR Beta short-read assay. Using its own MiXCR run on the PCR reads, TCRdb lists one record per CDR3 protein. The sample includes thousands of distinct CDR3 sequences, about a fifth of them seen just once. No cognate antigen is known for these TCRs. This specimen consisted of CD4+ T cells from blood, cultured in vitro, obtained after SARS-CoV-2 vaccination. Receptors were obtained from a human donor who had recovered from COVID-19.

This clonotype was counted at least ten times. This rearrangement joins TRBV11-3 to TRBJ2-3, with D perhaps TRBD1 or TRBD2 (5 bases each). CDR3 size: 15 residues. Trimming pared 5 bases from V and 2 bases from J, leaving 14 bases between. Germline CDR1 and CDR2: SGHNT and YENEEA. The CDR3 DNA reads TGTGCCAGCAGCCGGGGCAGGGCCGACACAGATACGCAGTATTTT. Protein: CASSRGRADTDTQYF.

In its sample, this clonotype ranks as medium-sized. J is TRBJ1-5 and V is TRBV15; 7 bases match TRBD1. V shed 3 bases and J 6 bases; nucleotides not matched to a gene: 5. Germline CDR1 and CDR2: LNHNV and YYDKDF (reference sequence). The CDR3 runs to 14 residues. CDR3 DNA: TGTGCCACCAGCAGTGACAGGGTGCTTCAGCCCCAGCATTTT. It is translated as CATSSDRVLQPQHF.

This clonotype turned up a few times. This chain uses TRBV20-1 with TRBJ1-1, with D possibly being TRBD1 (5 bases). From germline, CDR1 is DFQATT and CDR2 SNEGSKA (reference sequence). This CDR3 comprises 14 residues. V dropped 5 bases and J dropped 1 base, with 14 bases sitting between them. CDR3 DNA sequence: TGCAGTGCTCATAGGGGCCTCCGGAACACTGAAGCTTTCTTT. Protein sequence: CSAHRGLRNTEAFF.

The J gene is TRBJ1-2, the V gene TRBV6-2 or TRBV6-3; no firm D call. The CDR3 extends over 13 amino acids. With 2 bases removed from V and 4 bases from J, the gap between germline ends came to 8 bases. CDR1 and CDR2 from the germline V gene are MNHEY and SVGEGT. As DNA, the CDR3 is TGTGCCAGCAGTTACAAGGCAACCTATGGCTACACCTTC. Protein product: CASSYKATYGYTF.

This clonotype was seen only a few times. V is TRBV2 and J is TRBJ2-7; D may be TRBD1 or TRBD2 (5 bases each). Germline CDR1 reads SNHLY; CDR2 reads FYNNEI. CDR3 length: 14 residues. V was cut by 5 bases and J by 0 bases, with 11 bases left in between. The CDR3 DNA follows: TGTGCCAGCAGTATGGGGGAGATCTCCTACGAGCAGTACTTC. Its protein is CASSMGEISYEQYF.

This clonotype qualifies as large. The J gene is TRBJ2-3, the V gene TRBV7-3; tentative D call: TRBD2 (5 bases). The germline gives CDR1 SGHTA, CDR2 FQGTGA. The ends were cut back, 4 bases at V and 1 base at J, with 12 bases in the middle. The CDR3 length is 15 residues. The CDR3 sequence: CASSSDYLRTDTQYF. DNA of the CDR3: TGTGCCAGCAGCTCTGACTACCTTCGCACAGATACGCAGTATTTT.

This clonotype has more than one count but fewer than ten. The rearrangement joins TRBV25-1 to TRBJ1-2; 7 bases line up with TRBD1. CDR3 length equals 13 residues. Losses at the gene ends were 4 bases for V and 7 bases for J; bases not matched to a gene: 6. Per the germline V gene, CDR1 is MGHDK and CDR2 is SYGVNS. CDR3 in amino acids: CASSVQGVSGYTF. The CDR3 DNA reads as TGTGCCAGCAGTGTCCAGGGGGTGTCTGGCTACACCTTC.

This clonotype was picked up a small number of times. The chain recombines TRBV25-1 with TRBJ2-5; D unresolved. CDR1 and CDR2 (germline): MGHDK, SYGVNS. The CDR3 loop spans 13 amino acids. Trimming stripped 2 bases from V and 5 bases from J, with 9 bases between. The CDR3 DNA reads TGTGCCAGCAGTGAACCCTCTACTGAGACCCAGTACTTC. It is translated as CASSEPSTETQYF. Full variable domain (rest looked up from reference TRBV25-1 and TRBJ2-5): EADIYQTPRYLVIGTGKKITLECSQTMGHDKMYWYQQDPGMELHLIHYSYGVNSTEKGDLSSESTVSRIRTEHFPLTLESARPSHTSQYLCASSEPSTETQYFGPGTRLLVL.

DNA of the CDR3: TGTGCCAGCACACCACCCTCCACAGATACGCAGTATTTT. Translation: CASTPPSTDTQYF. The chain has TRBV12-3 or TRBV12-4 and TRBJ2-3; D call uncertain. Trimming pared 7 bases from V and 2 bases from J, leaving 10 bases between. This CDR3 is 13 amino acids long.

The rearrangement uses TRBV14 and TRBJ1-2; D gene unclear. The CDR3 runs to 13 residues. V was trimmed by 1 base and J by 5 bases, leaving 8 bases between them. CDR1 is SGHDN and CDR2 is FVKESK in the germline V gene. For the CDR3, the DNA is TGTGCCAGCAGCCAAGGTCTCCAATATGGCTACACCTTC. This translates into CASSQGLQYGYTF.

The chain is built from TRBV6-1 and TRBJ2-1, with 10 bases lining up with TRBD2. Germline V gene data show CDR1 as MNHNS and CDR2 as SASEGT. With V trimmed by 7 bases and J by 12 bases, 15 bases remained unmatched. This CDR3 has 15 residues. CDR3 DNA sequence: TGTGCCAGCAAATCTAGCGGGAGAAATAAGGGTGGGCAGTTCTTC. It encodes CASKSSGRNKGGQFF.

The chain links TRBV6-4 to TRBJ2-3, with D hard to call. The germline V gene encodes CDR1 MRHNA and CDR2 SNTAGT. The CDR3 has 11 amino acids. The V gene lost 4 bases and the J gene lost 5 bases, with 4 bases spanning the gap. CDR3 nucleotides: TGTGCCAGCAGTGCCGGAGATACGCAGTATTTT. Translated: CASSAGDTQYF.

The V and J genes are TRBV12-3 or TRBV12-4 and TRBJ1-1; D is unresolved. The germline V and J ends were trimmed by 3 bases and 4 bases, with 12 bases remaining between them. The CDR3 is made up of 14 amino acids. In DNA form, the CDR3 reads TGTGCCAGCAGTTTGAGCGGGATTCTCACTGAAGCTTTCTTT. As protein: CASSLSGILTEAFF.

The chain combines TRBV27 with TRBJ2-6; 10 nucleotides line up with TRBD1. The CDR3 length is 18 residues. J was trimmed by 2 bases and V by 5 bases; bases with no gene match: 9. Germline CDR1 MNHEY, CDR2 SMNVEV (reference sequence). CDR3: CASSQDRGMGAGANVLTF. The CDR3 nucleotides are TGTGCCAGCAGTCAGGACAGGGGGATGGGAGCTGGGGCCAACGTCCTGACTTTC.

This clonotype ranks as medium-sized. The genes are TRBV2 and TRBJ2-3; 11 bases line up with TRBD2. V lost 7 bases, J lost 3 bases, and 3 bases stayed unmatched. This CDR3 region has 14 residues. CDR1 and CDR2 from the germline V gene are SNHLY and FYNNEI. The CDR3 coding sequence is TGTGCCAGCAAGCTAGCGGGGGGAACAGATACGCAGTATTTT. Its protein product is CASKLAGGTDTQYF.

The sample holds many counts of this clonotype. This chain joins TRBV6-1 and TRBJ2-2, with D possibly matching TRBD2 (5 bases). This CDR3 is 15 amino acids long. From germline, CDR1 is MNHNS and CDR2 SASEGT. V gave up 4 bases and J gave up 5 bases, with 14 bases separating them. The CDR3 DNA follows: TGTGCCAGCAGTGGAGGGAGAATGAGGACCGGGGAGCTGTTTTTT. The encoded protein is CASSGGRMRTGELFF.

For this clonotype: This may come from a read error, since a much larger clone is one base off. The V and J genes are TRBV20-1 and TRBJ2-3; TRBD1 matches 7 bases. CDR1 and CDR2 from the germline V gene are DFQATT and SNEGSKA (reference sequence). There are 15 residues in the CDR3. DNA for the CDR3: TGCAGTGTTAGACCCTCCGGGACAGCCACAGATACGCAGTATTTT. Amino acids: CSVRPSGTATDTQYF.

A few counts support this clonotype. V usage is TRBV7-6 and J usage is TRBJ1-3; maybe TRBD1 (5 bases). This CDR3 has 16 amino acids. Per the germline V gene, CDR1 is SGHVS and CDR2 is FNYEAQ. V lost 2 bases, J lost 2 bases, and 13 bases lay in between. CDR3 in DNA: TGTGCCAGCAGCTTAAGTGGCTCAGGGCCTGGAAACACCATATATTTT. Translated, it gives CASSLSGSGPGNTIYF. The whole variable domain, filled in from reference TRBV7-6 and TRBJ1-3, reads GAGVSQSPRYKVTKRGQDVALRCDPISGHVSLYWYRQALGQGPEFLTYFNYEAQQDKSGLPNDRFSAERPEGSISTLTIQRTEQRDSAMYRCASSLSGSGPGNTIYFGEGSWLTVV.

This clonotype is medium-sized in the sample. The chain couples TRBV7-9 to TRBJ1-6; the D gene is possibly TRBD1 (5 bases). V shed 5 bases and J shed 6 bases, with 17 bases lying between them. This CDR3 region has 16 residues. CDR1 and CDR2 from the germline V gene are SEHNR and FQNEAQ (reference sequence). CDR3 amino acids: CASSEGGLGLNSPLHF. In nucleotides, the CDR3 is TGTGCCAGCAGCGAGGGAGGTTTGGGGCTTAATTCACCCCTCCACTTT.

This clonotype is categorized as medium-sized. This chain links TRBV6-5 with TRBJ1-6, with a weak D call TRBD1 (5 bases). With 2 bases removed from V and 4 bases from J, the gap between germline ends came to 12 bases. CDR1 MNHEY and CDR2 SVGAGI come from the germline V gene. The CDR3 covers 16 residues. The chain's CDR3 is CASSYPPGGYNSPLHF. The CDR3 DNA follows: TGTGCCAGCAGTTACCCGCCGGGGGGGTATAATTCACCCCTCCACTTT.

The CDR3 DNA reads TGTGCCAGCAGAGACGGGTTATTGTCTAGGGTTCAGGACTATGGCTACACCTTC. Amino acid sequence: CASRDGLLSRVQDYGYTF. J is TRBJ1-2 and V is TRBV6-4; D gene ambiguous. CDR3 length: 18 residues. Germline-derived CDR1 and CDR2 are MRHNA and SNTAGT. Trimming shortened V by 6 bases and J by 3 bases, and 26 bases separated the two germline ends.

For this clonotype: A much larger clone is a single base away; this may be a read error. V and J are TRBV20-1 and TRBJ1-5, with 7 bases aligning to TRBD1. CDR1 DFQATT and CDR2 SNEGSKA come from the germline V gene (reference sequence). The CDR3 length is 13 residues. CDR3 loop: CSARDRGRQPRHF. The CDR3 DNA reads TGCAGTGCTAGAGACAGGGGGAGGCAGCCCCGGCATTTT.

This clonotype was recorded many times. This chain connects TRBV7-2 to TRBJ1-2; 7 bases align to TRBD1. Trimming at V came to 1 base and at J to 0 bases, leaving 2 bases not matched to a gene. There are 15 residues in the CDR3. CDR1 and CDR2 (germline): SGHTA, FQGNSA. CDR3 coding DNA: TGTGCCAGCAGCTTAGACAGGGGTGCTAACTATGGCTACACCTTC. Translating it yields CASSLDRGANYGYTF.

This clonotype was observed many times. The genes are TRBV7-9 and TRBJ2-7; 10 nucleotides match TRBD2. V gave up 1 base and J gave up 6 bases; unmatched junction bases: 6. The CDR3 covers 15 residues. In germline, CDR1 is SEHNR, CDR2 FQNEAQ (reference sequence). CDR3 in amino acids: CASSLVASGRGEQYF. The CDR3, as DNA: TGTGCCAGCAGCTTAGTAGCCAGCGGGAGGGGCGAGCAGTACTTC.